Below, 12 T cell receptor beta chains from the same sample are listed, as sequenced in a study of blood T cell repertoires in COVID-19. The repertoire was sequenced with immunoSEQ multiplex PCR; TCRdb's copy has only in-frame clones and lacks some. The table records around 280,000 clones, roughly 80% of them present only once. The sample comprised peripheral blood. These receptors were collected from a woman aged 45-65 years with active or convalescent COVID-19.

The chain combines TRBV10-3 with TRBJ2-5; TRBD2 agrees at 7 bases. Looked up from germline, CDR1 is ENHRY and CDR2 is SYGVKD. The CDR3 runs to 12 residues. V lost 10 bases, J lost 5 bases, and 7 bases stayed unmatched. In DNA form, the CDR3 reads TGTGCCACCCGGAGCGGGACGGAGACCCAGTACTTC. Translated, it gives CATRSGTETQYF.

The chain links TRBV7-8 to TRBJ1-2, with D possibly being TRBD1 (6 bases). The CDR3 has 14 amino acids. The ends were cut back, 1 base at V and 4 bases at J, with 10 bases in the middle. Per the germline V gene, CDR1 is SGHVS and CDR2 is FQNEAQ. CDR3 protein: CASSLDRVSYGYTF. The CDR3 DNA reads TGTGCCAGCAGCTTAGACAGGGTTTCCTATGGCTACACCTTC. The entire variable domain, with the rest obtained from reference TRBV7-8 and TRBJ1-2, is as follows: GAGVSQSPRYKVAKRGQDVALRCDPISGHVSLFWYQQALGQGPEFLTYFQNEAQLDKSGLPSDRFFAERPEGSVSTLKIQRTQQEDSAVYLCASSLDRVSYGYTFGSGTRLTVV.

The rearrangement links TRBV19 to TRBJ2-5; 11 nucleotides line up with TRBD2. V gave up 6 bases and J gave up 0 bases; unmatched junction bases: 12. Germline V gene data show CDR1 as LNHDA and CDR2 as SQIVND (reference sequence). The CDR3 has 18 amino acids. The CDR3 loop reads CASSLTSGKKAYQETQYF. The CDR3 DNA reads as TGTGCCAGTAGCCTGACTAGCGGGAAGAAGGCGTACCAAGAGACCCAGTACTTC.

This rearrangement joins TRBV5-5 to TRBJ2-7, with 9 bases that match TRBD1. After removal of 2 bases from V and 4 bases from J, the junction contained 10 bases not matched to a gene. In germline, CDR1 is SGHKS, CDR2 YYEKEE (reference sequence). The CDR3 consists of 16 residues. CDR3 region: CASSFGSGTGQYEQYF. In nucleotides, the CDR3 is TGTGCCAGCAGCTTTGGTTCCGGGACAGGGCAGTACGAGCAGTACTTC.

The rearrangement joins TRBV14 to TRBJ1-2; 7 bases line up with TRBD1. J was trimmed by 7 bases and V by 2 bases; bases with no gene match: 7. Germline V lookup: CDR1 SGHDN, CDR2 FVKESK. The CDR3 has 14 amino acids. As DNA, the CDR3 is TGTGCCAGCAGCCAACTACAGGGGTTTGGTGGCTACACCTTC. Translating gives CASSQLQGFGGYTF.

The chain carries TRBV11-2 and TRBJ1-2, with TRBD1 as a possible D gene (6 bases). CDR3 length equals 14 residues. Trimming removed 5 bases from V and 5 bases from J, with 15 bases in between. CDR1 SGHAT and CDR2 FQNNGV come from the germline V gene. CDR3: CASSLSDSIYGYTF. CDR3 in DNA: TGTGCCAGCAGCCTCTCGGACAGTATATATGGCTACACCTTC.

This chain uses TRBV5-5 with TRBJ2-5; TRBD2 matches 7 bases. Germline lookup yields CDR1 SGHKS and CDR2 YYEKEE (reference sequence). V lost 6 bases to trimming and J lost 1 base; unmatched junction nucleotides: 15. This CDR3 contains 17 residues. The CDR3 region is CASTFVWLADPQETQYF. The CDR3 bases are TGTGCCAGCACCTTCGTTTGGCTAGCGGACCCCCAAGAGACCCAGTACTTC.

This clone is a singleton in its sample. This chain uses TRBV24-1 with TRBJ1-2; D not certain. Trimming took 9 bases from V and 8 from J, leaving 18 bases between them. The CDR3 is made up of 13 amino acids. Germline values: CDR1 KGHDR, CDR2 SFDVKD. Here the CDR3 reads CATPSQRVKGYTF. The DNA for the CDR3 is TGTGCCACCCCTTCTCAGCGGGTGAAGGGCTACACCTTC.

This clone has a handful of counts. The chain joins TRBV2 to TRBJ1-2, with D unclear. The CDR3 consists of 13 residues. The V end was cut by 2 bases, the J end by 8 bases, with 12 bases between. The germline gives CDR1 SNHLY, CDR2 FYNNEI. Here the CDR3 DNA reads TGTGCCAGCAGTGAACAGGAACGAGGGGGCTACACCTTC. Protein sequence: CASSEQERGGYTF. Combining the CDR3 with reference TRBV2 and TRBJ1-2 gives the whole variable domain EPEVTQTPSHQVTQMGQEVILRCVPISNHLYFYWYRQILGQKVEFLVSFYNNEISEKSEIFDDQFSVERPDGSNFTLKIRSTKLEDSAMYFCASSEQERGGYTFGSGTRLTVV.

The chain couples TRBV10-3 to TRBJ2-3; 10 bases map to TRBD2. V was clipped by 10 bases and J by 2 bases; unmatched bases: 3. Germline V gene sequence: CDR1 ENHRY, CDR2 SYGVKD. The CDR3 contains 13 residues. The CDR3 region is CATLAGITDTQYF. DNA for the CDR3: TGTGCCACACTAGCGGGAATCACAGATACGCAGTATTTT.

The rearrangement uses TRBV3-1 (or the pseudogene TRBV3-2) and TRBJ2-2, with no clear D. The CDR3 loop spans 12 amino acids. Germline loops: CDR1 LGHDT, CDR2 YNNKEL (reference sequence). The germline V and J ends were trimmed by 6 bases and 2 bases, with 4 bases remaining between them. The DNA of the CDR3 is TGTGCCAGCAGTCCTAACACCGGGGAGCTGTTTTTT. Translated, it gives CASSPNTGELFF.

A note on this clone: The same CDR3 can be traced to other DNA sequences in this sample. The chain has TRBV14 and TRBJ1-2; 8 positions agree with TRBD1. After removal of 1 base from V and 5 bases from J, the junction contained 0 bases not matched to a gene. This CDR3 has 13 amino acids. Germline V gives CDR1 SGHDN, CDR2 FVKESK. CDR3 sequence (DNA): TGTGCCAGCAGCCAAGGGACAGGGTATGGCTACACCTTC. Its translation: CASSQGTGYGYTF.